Included here is one TCR beta chain sequence, with context. These data are taken from a study of blood T cell repertoires in COVID-19. Whole-study context: There were acute and convalescent COVID-19 samples, and they came from the United States, Italy and Spain. Nucleic acid was either cDNA or gDNA, and it came from T cells, B-cell-depleted T cells, or PBMCs.

The V gene lost 3 bases and the J gene lost 1 base, with 12 bases spanning the gap. Germline V gene sequence: CDR1 DFQATT, CDR2 SNEGSKA (reference sequence). CDR3 length: 14 amino acids. In the source study's methods: It was from reference gene primer amplification that nucleated cell counts were estimated. Generated by immunoSEQ multiplex PCR, the TCRdb table keeps only in-frame clones and is missing some. D and trimming were read from the DNA, whereas the V and J calls and clone size are those reported in that table. The sample comprises tens of thousands of clones, approximately 90% of which are singletons, and about 11% rests with the top ten.

J is TRBJ2-5 and V is TRBV20-1, with no clear D. This clonotype was sampled from a man aged 70-80 years with active or convalescent COVID-19. Sequenced: peripheral blood. CDR3 in DNA: TGCAGTGCTAGTAAGTCGACTGGCCAAGAGACCCAGTACTTC. Protein: CSASKSTGQETQYF.